Below, 5 T cell receptor beta chains from the same sample are listed, as sequenced in a study of metastatic and nonmetastatic thyroid tumors. With MiXCR, TCRdb called clones anew from the PCR reads. The sample carries around 89,000 clones, under 15% recorded once. Treatment of any kind had been given to no patient before thyroid surgery. Sequencing was carried out using blood. The receptors shown here come from a female donor with papillary thyroid cancer or a benign thyroid nodule (not recorded which). Some clones in this sample may be carry-over from other donors' samples.

This clone was seen at least ten times. V and J are TRBV20-1 and TRBJ2-7; maybe TRBD2 (6 bases). This CDR3 has 14 amino acids. Trimming took 4 bases from V and 5 from J, leaving 18 bases between them. Germline V gene data show CDR1 as DFQATT and CDR2 as SNEGSKA (reference sequence). The DNA of the CDR3 is TGCAGTGCTAACCGGGACTCGGGGTACGACGAGCAGTACTTC. Protein sequence: CSANRDSGYDEQYF.

As concerns this clone: This may come from a read error, since a much larger clone is one base off. The genes are TRBV13 and TRBJ2-7, with no clear D. The CDR3 runs 12 residues. Germline values: CDR1 PRHDT, CDR2 FYEKMQ (reference sequence). With 4 bases removed from V and 6 bases from J, the gap between germline ends came to 10 bases. The CDR3 loop reads CASSYRTAEQYF. For the CDR3, the DNA is TGTGCCAGCAGCTATCGGACGGCCGAGCAGTACTTC.

As for this clone: A read error is possible here, since a much larger clone lies one base away. Other DNA sequences from this sample encode an identical CDR3 as well. The chain combines TRBV19 with TRBJ1-5; maybe TRBD1 (6 bases). Germline V gene lookup returns CDR1 LNHDA and CDR2 SQIVND (reference sequence). This CDR3 is built from 16 residues. The CDR3 is CASSHQGRASNQPQHF. CDR3 coding DNA: TGTGCCAGTAGCCACCAGGGGAGAGCGAGCAACCAGCCCCAGCATTTT.

This clone was counted at least ten times. The chain is built from TRBV11-2 and TRBJ1-5; D gene uncertain. V lost 3 bases and J 7 bases, leaving 13 bases between the germline ends. Germline values: CDR1 SGHAT, CDR2 FQNNGV. This CDR3 spans 14 amino acids. CDR3: CASSLGRIGQPQHF. The CDR3 region has the DNA TGTGCCAGCAGCTTGGGCAGGATAGGACAGCCCCAGCATTTT.

With regard to this clone: Being one base from a much bigger clone, this may be a read error. The chain joins TRBV11-2 to TRBJ2-7; TRBD1 might be the D (5 bases). The CDR3 is made up of 14 amino acids. Germline CDR1 reads SGHAT; CDR2 reads FQNNGV. Trimming removed 1 base from V and 7 bases from J, with 14 bases in between. CDR3 sequence reads: CASSLVGPPGEQYF. As DNA, the CDR3 is TGTGCCAGCAGCTTAGTCGGGCCACCAGGGGAGCAGTACTTC.